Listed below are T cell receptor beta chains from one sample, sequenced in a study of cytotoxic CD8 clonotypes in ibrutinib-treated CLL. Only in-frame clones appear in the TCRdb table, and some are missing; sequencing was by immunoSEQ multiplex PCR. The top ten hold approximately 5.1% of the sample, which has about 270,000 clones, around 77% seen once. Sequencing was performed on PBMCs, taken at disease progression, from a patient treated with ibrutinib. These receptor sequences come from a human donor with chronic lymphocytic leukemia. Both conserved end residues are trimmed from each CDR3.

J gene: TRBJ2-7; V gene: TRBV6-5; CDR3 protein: ASSYGTRPYEQY
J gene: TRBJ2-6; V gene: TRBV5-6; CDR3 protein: ASSLDWGAGANVLT
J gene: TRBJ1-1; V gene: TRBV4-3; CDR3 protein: ASSHSLNTEAF
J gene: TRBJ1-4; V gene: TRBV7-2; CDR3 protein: ASSPTGTGYEKLF
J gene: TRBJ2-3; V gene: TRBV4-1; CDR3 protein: ASSQDEVTQY
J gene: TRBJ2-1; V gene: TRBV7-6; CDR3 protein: ASSARTPTSGGYNEQF
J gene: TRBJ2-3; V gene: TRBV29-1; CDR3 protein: SVEDPTSGSTDTQY
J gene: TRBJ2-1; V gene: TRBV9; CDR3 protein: ASSPRAGSSYNEQF
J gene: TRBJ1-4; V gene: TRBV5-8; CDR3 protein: ASSLAPNEKLF
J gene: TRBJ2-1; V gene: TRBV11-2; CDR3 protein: ASSLGGSGSYNEQF
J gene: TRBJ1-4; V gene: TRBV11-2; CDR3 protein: ASSSNANEKLF
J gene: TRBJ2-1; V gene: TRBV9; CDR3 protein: ASSPGTSGSWRSYNEQF
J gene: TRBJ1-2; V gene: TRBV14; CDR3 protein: ASSQDRVYGYT
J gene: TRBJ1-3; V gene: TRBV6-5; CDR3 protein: ASSPDRGSGNTIY
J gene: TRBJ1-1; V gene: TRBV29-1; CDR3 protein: SARTGDYTEAF
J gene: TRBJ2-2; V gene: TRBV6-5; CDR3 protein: ASSYKGLATGELF
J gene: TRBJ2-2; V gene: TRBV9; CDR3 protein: ASSVQDRANTGELF
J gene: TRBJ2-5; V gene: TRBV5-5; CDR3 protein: ASSPGTGVRETQY
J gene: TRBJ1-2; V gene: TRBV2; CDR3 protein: ASSESGVYGYT
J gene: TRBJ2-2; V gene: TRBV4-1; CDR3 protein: ASSRAAGRSETGELF
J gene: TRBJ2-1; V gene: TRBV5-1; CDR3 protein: ASSLEGQANNEQF
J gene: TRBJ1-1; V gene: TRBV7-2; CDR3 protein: ASSLASSSNTEAF
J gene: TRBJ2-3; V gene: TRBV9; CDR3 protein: ASRGQRGSTDTQY
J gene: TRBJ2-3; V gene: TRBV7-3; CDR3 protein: ASSLYYTDTQY
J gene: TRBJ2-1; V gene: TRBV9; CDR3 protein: ASSVGSGSHNEQF
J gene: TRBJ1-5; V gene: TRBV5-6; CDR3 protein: ASSLTAGQPQH
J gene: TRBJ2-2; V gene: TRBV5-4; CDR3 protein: ASSLVGQGLRNTGELF
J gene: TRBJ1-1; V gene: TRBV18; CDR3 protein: ASSPGTGKRWTEAF
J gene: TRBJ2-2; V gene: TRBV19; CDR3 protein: ASTAGTGGGGELF
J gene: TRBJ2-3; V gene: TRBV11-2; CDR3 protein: ASSLPPTDTDTQY
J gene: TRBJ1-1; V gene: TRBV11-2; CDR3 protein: ASSLVTNTEAF
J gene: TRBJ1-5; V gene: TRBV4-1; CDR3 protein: ASSGWGGNQPQH
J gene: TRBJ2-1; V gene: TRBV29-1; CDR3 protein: SVDIAGGLGLGSYNEQF
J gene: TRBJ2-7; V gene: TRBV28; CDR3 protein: ASSFWLAASGGEQY
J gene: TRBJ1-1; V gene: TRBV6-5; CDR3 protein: ASSDDISEAF
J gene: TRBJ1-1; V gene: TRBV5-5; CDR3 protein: ASSPDRFAEAF
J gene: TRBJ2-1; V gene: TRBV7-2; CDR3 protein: ASSLSSYNEQF
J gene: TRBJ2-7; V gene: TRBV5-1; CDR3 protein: ASSWGQGAYEQY
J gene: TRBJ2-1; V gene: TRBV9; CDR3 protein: ASSASGSYAAQF
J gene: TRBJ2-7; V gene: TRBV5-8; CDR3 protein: ASPPGGHEQY
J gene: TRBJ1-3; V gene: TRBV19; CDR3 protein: ASSIRGISSGNTIY